This section outlines one TCR beta chain sequence together with its context. Its matching antigen is unknown. The repertoire was sequenced with immunoSEQ multiplex PCR; TCRdb's copy has only in-frame clones and lacks some. This sample carries tens of thousands of clones, approximately 96% of them seen once, and the ten largest clones take over 0.35%. The data originate from a study of regulatory and conventional T cells in RAG deficiency. Overall study results and limits: In Omenn syndrome, sorted "Tregs" may be peripherally activated cells. Shannon entropy fell and Simpson indices rose in RAG-deficient patients. Omenn patients showed >75% Treg-Tconv overlap and shorter CDR3 lengths.

The sorted conventional CD4+ T cells were CD25-low and CD127-high, with genomic DNA sequenced. The CDR3 consists of 17 residues. V was pared by 2 bases and J by 1 base, with 20 bases between. CDR1 and CDR2 (germline): GTSNPN, SVGIG (reference sequence). These same data were also listed under a study on regulatory T cells. Turning to that study: Amplification used 52 TRBV primers and 13 TRBJ primers. In patients, unique TRB V-J pairs were restricted and V/J usage skewed, especially in Tregs.

Sequencing was performed on CD25- CD4+ T cells sorted from blood. The rearrangement joins TRBV30 to TRBJ1-1; maybe TRBD1 (6 bases). This receptor was obtained from a human donor in good health. CDR3 sequence (DNA): TGTGCCTGGAGTAGTACAGGGAAGAAAGGAAGGAACACTGAAGCTTTCTTT. Amino acid sequence: CAWSSTGKKGRNTEAFF.